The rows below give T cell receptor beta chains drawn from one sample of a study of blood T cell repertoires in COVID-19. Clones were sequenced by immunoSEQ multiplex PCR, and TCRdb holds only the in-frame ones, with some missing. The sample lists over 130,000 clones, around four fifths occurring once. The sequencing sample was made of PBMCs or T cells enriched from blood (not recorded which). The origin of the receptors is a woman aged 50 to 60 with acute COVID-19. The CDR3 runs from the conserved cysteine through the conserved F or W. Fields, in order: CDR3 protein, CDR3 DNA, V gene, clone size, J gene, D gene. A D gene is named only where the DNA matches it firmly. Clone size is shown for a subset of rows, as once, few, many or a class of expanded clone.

cdr3_aa: CAWSYGGGQETQYF
cdr3_nt: TGTGCCTGGAGTTATGGGGGAGGGCAAGAGACCCAGTACTTC
v_call: TRBV30
clone_size: NA
j_call: TRBJ2-5
d_call: TRBD2

cdr3_aa: CASSPSGAPGEQFF
cdr3_nt: TGTGCCAGCAGCCCCTCTGGGGCGCCGGGTGAGCAGTTCTTC
v_call: TRBV7-3
clone_size: NA
j_call: TRBJ2-1
d_call: NA

cdr3_aa: CASSLSKRGTPTDTQYF
cdr3_nt: TGTGCCAGCAGTTTATCTAAACGGGGGACCCCCACAGATACGCAGTATTTT
v_call: TRBV27
clone_size: NA
j_call: TRBJ2-3
d_call: NA

cdr3_aa: CASSSVAQEWNGYTF
cdr3_nt: TGTGCCAGCAGTTCCGTGGCACAGGAGTGGAATGGCTACACCTTC
v_call: TRBV5-8
clone_size: once
j_call: TRBJ1-2
d_call: NA

cdr3_aa: CASRREGGPYNEQFF
cdr3_nt: TGTGCCAGCAGGCGGGAGGGAGGGCCCTACAATGAGCAGTTCTTC
v_call: TRBV7-9
clone_size: NA
j_call: TRBJ2-1
d_call: TRBD2

cdr3_aa: CASSLGLARAYEQYF
cdr3_nt: TGTGCCAGCAGCCTGGGACTAGCGAGAGCCTACGAGCAGTACTTC
v_call: TRBV7-9
clone_size: NA
j_call: TRBJ2-7
d_call: TRBD2

cdr3_aa: CASSFVANEQFF
cdr3_nt: TGCGCCAGCAGCTTCGTCGCGAATGAGCAGTTCTTC
v_call: TRBV5-1
clone_size: NA
j_call: TRBJ2-1
d_call: NA

cdr3_aa: CASSTGQQGQPQHF
cdr3_nt: TGTGCCAGCAGTACTGGACAGCAAGGTCAGCCCCAGCATTTT
v_call: TRBV6-6
clone_size: few
j_call: TRBJ1-5
d_call: NA

cdr3_aa: CASSESMTAPYEQYF
cdr3_nt: TGTGCCAGCAGCGAGTCGATGACTGCCCCCTACGAGCAGTACTTC
v_call: TRBV9
clone_size: NA
j_call: TRBJ2-7
d_call: NA

cdr3_aa: CASSLQVVDSTRGF
cdr3_nt: TGTGCCAGCAGCTTACAGGTTGTAGACAGTACCAGGGGGTTC
v_call: TRBV5-5
clone_size: NA
j_call: TRBJ2-7
d_call: TRBD1

cdr3_aa: CASSVDSGNQPQHF
cdr3_nt: TGTGCCAGCAGCGTAGACAGTGGCAATCAGCCCCAGCATTTT
v_call: TRBV9
clone_size: NA
j_call: TRBJ1-5
d_call: NA

cdr3_aa: CASSRKQGSTDTQYF
cdr3_nt: TGTGCCAGCAGCCGGAAACAGGGAAGCACAGATACGCAGTATTTT
v_call: TRBV3-1/TRBV3-2
clone_size: NA
j_call: TRBJ2-3
d_call: NA

cdr3_aa: CASSLGAGHSPLHF
cdr3_nt: TGTGCCAGCAGCCTTGGGGCAGGGCACTCACCCCTCCACTTT
v_call: TRBV11-3
clone_size: NA
j_call: TRBJ1-6
d_call: NA

cdr3_aa: CAWSLRDRGTYEQYF
cdr3_nt: TGTGCCTGGAGCCTCCGGGACAGGGGAACCTACGAGCAGTACTTC
v_call: TRBV30
clone_size: NA
j_call: TRBJ2-7
d_call: TRBD1

cdr3_aa: CASRPGQGRTEAFF
cdr3_nt: TGTGCCAGCAGACCGGGACAGGGGAGGACTGAAGCTTTCTTT
v_call: TRBV27
clone_size: NA
j_call: TRBJ1-1
d_call: TRBD1

cdr3_aa: CASSLAPGLEHEQYF
cdr3_nt: TGTGCTAGCAGCTTAGCGCCGGGACTAGAACACGAGCAGTACTTC
v_call: TRBV7-7
clone_size: NA
j_call: TRBJ2-7
d_call: TRBD2

cdr3_aa: CATSRDRLGSGANVLTF
cdr3_nt: TGTGCCACCAGCAGAGATCGTCTCGGCTCTGGGGCCAACGTCCTGACTTTC
v_call: TRBV15
clone_size: once
j_call: TRBJ2-6
d_call: NA

cdr3_aa: CASSASRTSGRSLTDTQYF
cdr3_nt: TGCGCCAGCAGCGCCTCACGGACTAGCGGGAGGTCCCTCACAGATACGCAGTATTTT
v_call: TRBV5-1
clone_size: NA
j_call: TRBJ2-3
d_call: TRBD2

cdr3_aa: CASSKWGCGLGTNEKLFF
cdr3_nt: TGTGCCAGCAGCAAATGGGGTTGCGGGTTGGGGACTAATGAAAAACTGTTTTTT
v_call: TRBV21-1
clone_size: few
j_call: TRBJ1-4
d_call: NA

cdr3_aa: CASSARTGETEAFF
cdr3_nt: TGTGCCAGCAGTGCCCGGACAGGGGAGACTGAAGCTTTCTTT
v_call: TRBV6-6
clone_size: NA
j_call: TRBJ1-1
d_call: TRBD1

cdr3_aa: CASSLLPRGRDSRGYTF
cdr3_nt: TGTGCCAGCAGCTTGCTCCCGCGGGGGCGCGATTCGCGTGGCTACACCTTC
v_call: TRBV5-4
clone_size: NA
j_call: TRBJ1-2
d_call: NA

cdr3_aa: CASSQAQGSPYEQYF
cdr3_nt: TGCGCCAGCAGCCAAGCCCAGGGGTCTCCCTACGAGCAGTACTTC
v_call: TRBV4-3
clone_size: NA
j_call: TRBJ2-7
d_call: NA

cdr3_aa: CASSLGGGRATDEQYF
cdr3_nt: TGTGCCAGCAGCTTAGGGGGCGGGAGGGCCACCGACGAGCAGTACTTC
v_call: TRBV7-9
clone_size: once
j_call: TRBJ2-7
d_call: TRBD2

cdr3_aa: CASSDTTSGQYF
cdr3_nt: TGTGCCAGCAGCGATACAACCAGCGGGCAGTACTTC
v_call: TRBV7-6
clone_size: NA
j_call: TRBJ2-7
d_call: NA

cdr3_aa: CAWSGTGDLYEQYF
cdr3_nt: TGTGCCTGGAGCGGGACAGGGGACCTCTACGAGCAGTACTTC
v_call: TRBV30
clone_size: NA
j_call: TRBJ2-7
d_call: TRBD1

cdr3_aa: CASSPTGQGFIYGYTF
cdr3_nt: TGTGCCAGCAGCCCCACCGGACAGGGCTTCATCTATGGCTACACCTTC
v_call: TRBV9
clone_size: few
j_call: TRBJ1-2
d_call: TRBD1

cdr3_aa: CATSDLTTHSGWTNEAFF
cdr3_nt: TGTGCCACCAGTGATTTGACCACCCATTCCGGGTGGACAAATGAAGCTTTCTTT
v_call: TRBV24-1
clone_size: many
j_call: TRBJ1-1
d_call: NA

cdr3_aa: CASSDGGIDGNQPQHF
cdr3_nt: TGTGCCAGCAGTGACGGAGGGATTGATGGCAATCAGCCCCAGCATTTT
v_call: TRBV6-1
clone_size: NA
j_call: TRBJ1-5
d_call: NA

cdr3_aa: CASSPGWWQPEQPQHF
cdr3_nt: TGTGCCAGCAGCCCAGGGTGGTGGCAACCCGAGCAGCCCCAGCATTTT
v_call: TRBV5-5
clone_size: NA
j_call: TRBJ1-5
d_call: NA

cdr3_aa: CASGLVEGAVSTEAFF
cdr3_nt: TGTGCTAGTGGTTTGGTCGAGGGGGCGGTTAGCACTGAAGCTTTCTTT
v_call: TRBV12-5
clone_size: NA
j_call: TRBJ1-1
d_call: TRBD1

cdr3_aa: CASSKGQGGYGYTF
cdr3_nt: TGTGCCAGCAGCAAGGGACAGGGGGGCTATGGCTACACCTTC
v_call: TRBV27
clone_size: NA
j_call: TRBJ1-2
d_call: TRBD1

cdr3_aa: CASSGPSGYLYTQYF
cdr3_nt: TGTGCCAGCAGCGGACCGTCGGGATACCTGTATACGCAGTATTTT
v_call: TRBV7-2
clone_size: NA
j_call: TRBJ2-3
d_call: NA

cdr3_aa: CASSRTVRVTEAFF
cdr3_nt: TGTGCCAGCAGCCGGACAGTCCGGGTCACTGAAGCTTTCTTT
v_call: TRBV2
clone_size: NA
j_call: TRBJ1-1
d_call: NA

cdr3_aa: CASVRTSGSSYNEQFF
cdr3_nt: TGCGCCAGCGTACGGACTAGCGGGAGCTCCTACAATGAGCAGTTCTTC
v_call: TRBV5-1
clone_size: NA
j_call: TRBJ2-1
d_call: TRBD2

cdr3_aa: CASSEAGAVGETQYF
cdr3_nt: TGTGCCAGCAGTGAAGCGGGAGCAGTTGGAGAGACCCAGTACTTC
v_call: TRBV2
clone_size: NA
j_call: TRBJ2-5
d_call: NA

cdr3_aa: CASSMWTGGLALGYTF
cdr3_nt: TGTGCCAGCAGCATGTGGACAGGGGGCCTCGCTCTCGGCTACACCTTC
v_call: TRBV5-4
clone_size: NA
j_call: TRBJ1-2
d_call: TRBD1

cdr3_aa: CASSVGRTNNSPLHF
cdr3_nt: TGTGCCAGCAGCGTAGGTCGGACTAATAATTCACCCCTCCACTTT
v_call: TRBV9
clone_size: NA
j_call: TRBJ1-6
d_call: NA